Following are 7 T cell receptor beta chains from one sample sequenced in a study of blood T cell repertoires in COVID-19. Data came from immunoSEQ multiplex PCR; TCRdb stores just in-frame clones and leaves some out. In the table there are some 120,000 clones, roughly 90% of which are singletons. Source material: peripheral blood. Source of these receptors: a man aged 50 or older with acute or convalescent COVID-19.

The rearrangement uses TRBV27 and TRBJ1-1; D unclear. The CDR3 contains 13 residues. V lost 6 bases to trimming and J lost 1 base, with 9 bases between them. Germline V gene sequence: CDR1 MNHEY, CDR2 SMNVEV (reference sequence). The CDR3 DNA reads as TGTGCCAGCAGCCCCCTCGGGAACACTGAAGCTTTCTTT. It codes for CASSPLGNTEAFF.

This chain connects TRBV7-9 to TRBJ2-1; D is possibly TRBD2 (6 bases). This CDR3 has 15 residues. The germline V gene encodes CDR1 SEHNR and CDR2 FQNEAQ (reference sequence). Trimming took off 5 bases at V and 0 bases at J, with 11 bases between the two ends. The CDR3 region is CASSAMGGSYNEQFF. The CDR3 DNA is TGTGCCAGCAGCGCCATGGGGGGCTCCTACAATGAGCAGTTCTTC.

This clone turned up a few times. The chain uses TRBV24-1 and TRBJ2-7, with D hard to call. Trimming stripped 4 bases from V and 3 bases from J, with 9 bases between. The germline V gene encodes CDR1 KGHDR and CDR2 SFDVKD. This CDR3 is built from 13 residues. CDR3 sequence reads: CATSDRFFYEQYF. DNA for the CDR3: TGTGCCACCAGTGACAGATTTTTCTACGAGCAGTACTTC.

The chain uses TRBV10-3 and TRBJ1-1; 10 bases line up with TRBD1. V was clipped by 4 bases and J by 8 bases; unmatched bases: 4. The CDR3 has 13 residues. The germline V gene encodes CDR1 ENHRY and CDR2 SYGVKD. CDR3 region: CAISGQGAVEAFF. CDR3 coding DNA: TGTGCCATCAGTGGACAGGGGGCGGTGGAAGCTTTCTTT.

The chain couples TRBV6-5 to TRBJ2-5, with 7 bases matching TRBD2. Germline V CDR1 and CDR2: MNHEY, SVGAGI. CDR3 length: 14 residues. Trimming removed 8 bases from V and 1 base from J; junction bases left unmatched: 7. CDR3 DNA sequence: TGTGCCAGCGGGATCGGGGGGATCCAAGAGACCCAGTACTTC. It specifies CASGIGGIQETQYF.

This clone came up once. The rearrangement uses TRBV30 and TRBJ1-5; D not resolved. From germline, CDR1 is GTSNPN and CDR2 SVGIG (reference sequence). CDR3 length equals 13 residues. V dropped 2 bases and J dropped 6 bases, with 11 bases sitting between them. The CDR3 protein is CAWSTAGGQPQHF. The CDR3 DNA reads TGTGCCTGGAGTACGGCAGGAGGTCAGCCCCAGCATTTT.

The chain recombines TRBV7-8 with TRBJ1-2, with TRBD1 as a possible D gene (6 bases). Germline CDR1 and CDR2: SGHVS and FQNEAQ. The V end was cut by 5 bases, the J end by 4 bases, with 17 bases between. This CDR3 has 15 residues. In DNA form, the CDR3 reads TGTGCCAGCAGCCCGGACGGGGGGGGGCTCTATGGCTACACCTTC. It codes for CASSPDGGGLYGYTF.